Listed here are 7 T cell receptor beta chains from one sample, sequenced in a study of blood T cell repertoires in COVID-19. Clones were sequenced by immunoSEQ multiplex PCR, and TCRdb holds only the in-frame ones, with some missing. The sample has some 300,000 clones; 87% are singletons. The source material was peripheral blood. These TCRs come from a young man with active or convalescent COVID-19.

The rearrangement joins TRBV9 to TRBJ2-1, with 10 bases fitting TRBD1. The CDR3 totals 17 residues. CDR1 is SGDLS, CDR2 YYNGEE, per germline. Germline trimming cut 1 base from V and 6 bases from J; bases unmatched to any gene: 10. CDR3 region: CASSVPGPGQGTNEQFF. DNA for the CDR3: TGTGCCAGCAGCGTACCAGGTCCGGGACAGGGGACCAATGAGCAGTTCTTC.

J is TRBJ1-1 and V is TRBV5-4; 8 nucleotides match TRBD1. The germline V gene encodes CDR1 SGHNT and CDR2 YYREEE (reference sequence). The trim removed 4 bases at V and 7 bases at J, leaving 9 bases unmatched. The CDR3 is 14 amino acids. The DNA for the CDR3 is TGTGCCAGCAGCACAGGAGGACAGGGCGTTGAAGCTTTCTTT. Translating it yields CASSTGGQGVEAFF.

This chain links TRBV2 with TRBJ2-3; D not resolved. This CDR3 region has 12 residues. Trimming took 0 bases from V and 5 from J, leaving 3 bases between them. Germline V gives CDR1 SNHLY, CDR2 FYNNEI. This CDR3 is CASSEAGDTQYF. The CDR3 nucleotides read TGTGCCAGCAGTGAAGCCGGAGATACGCAGTATTTT.

This sequence joins TRBV24-1 and TRBJ2-2, with 12 bases aligning to TRBD2. This CDR3 comprises 16 residues. V lost 2 bases and J lost 9; bases outside the gene matches: 6. Germline V CDR1 and CDR2: KGHDR, SFDVKD. The CDR3 region is CATSDSTSGRGRELFF. CDR3 sequence (DNA): TGTGCCACCAGTGATTCGACTAGCGGGAGAGGAAGGGAGCTGTTTTTT.

This clone was seen just once. This chain connects TRBV5-4 to TRBJ1-6, with 8 positions matching TRBD1. From germline, CDR1 is SGHNT and CDR2 YYREEE (reference sequence). Trimming at V came to 3 bases and at J to 6 bases, leaving 8 bases not matched to a gene. The CDR3 runs 16 residues. This CDR3 is CASSSGGGVRNSPLHF. CDR3 nucleotide sequence: TGTGCCAGCAGCTCAGGGGGCGGCGTCCGTAATTCACCCCTCCACTTT. The variable domain in full, with the rest retrieved from reference TRBV5-4 and TRBJ1-6, is ETGVTQSPTHLIKTRGQQVTLRCSSQSGHNTVSWYQQALGQGPQFIFQYYREEENGRGNFPPRFSGLQFPNYSSELNVNALELDDSALYLCASSSGGGVRNSPLHFGNGTRLTVT.

This rearrangement joins TRBV5-6 to TRBJ1-3; a weak D match, TRBD1 (5 bases). CDR1 SGHDT and CDR2 YYEEEE come from the germline V gene. CDR3 size: 14 residues. The V and J ends lost 1 base and 0 bases respectively, with 5 bases between them. CDR3 amino acids: CASSLRGSGNTIYF. The CDR3 nucleotides read TGTGCCAGCAGCTTGAGGGGCTCTGGAAACACCATATATTTT.

The rearrangement joins TRBV9 to TRBJ2-1; possibly TRBD2 for D (6 bases). This CDR3 region has 16 residues. The ends were cut back, 2 bases at V and 2 bases at J, with 14 bases in the middle. CDR1 is SGDLS, CDR2 YYNGEE, per germline. Here the CDR3 reads CASSVYGGAAYNEQFF. The CDR3 DNA reads as TGTGCCAGCAGCGTCTACGGGGGAGCGGCCTACAATGAGCAGTTCTTC.